These 29 T cell receptor beta chains came from one sample sequenced in a study of OX40 agonist ivuxolimab in advanced cancers. Produced via immunoSEQ multiplex PCR; TCRdb's table is partial and in-frame only. The sample contains 75,000 to 100,000 clones, 90% to 95% of which appear only once. Here the sequenced sample was CD4+ or CD8+ T cells sorted from blood, taken in a trial of the OX40 agonist ivuxolimab. The origin of the receptors is an adult with an advanced solid tumor such as melanoma, head and neck, liver or kidney cancer.

The chain couples TRBV5-1 to TRBJ2-1; 10 nucleotides align to TRBD2. V dropped 1 base and J dropped 9; count of bases not matched to a gene: 13. Looked up from germline, CDR1 is SGHRS and CDR2 is YFSETQ. The CDR3 spans 17 residues. For the CDR3, the DNA is TGCGCCAGCAGCTTGCGTGGTAGCAGCGGGAGGGCCGCTGAGCAGTTCTTC. Translation: CASSLRGSSGRAAEQFF.

This chain uses TRBV7-2 with TRBJ2-1; 11 positions agree with TRBD2. J gave up 7 bases and V 4 bases, and 6 bases lay outside the gene matches. The CDR3 spans 15 residues. Germline V gene data show CDR1 as SGHTA and CDR2 as FQGNSA. CDR3 nucleotide sequence: TGTGCCAGCAGCTACTGGGTAGCGGGAGGGAATGAGCAGTTCTTC. This codes for CASSYWVAGGNEQFF. Supplemented by reference TRBV7-2 and TRBJ2-1, the full variable domain reads GAGVSQSPSNKVTEKGKDVELRCDPISGHTALYWYRQSLGQGLEFLIYFQGNSAPDKSGLPSDRFSAERTGGSVSTLTIQRTQQEDSAVYLCASSYWVAGGNEQFFGPGTRLTVL.

Comment on this clone: An end of the junction does not agree with germline; a read error may underlie this. The chain combines TRBV28 with TRBJ2-1, with D unresolved. CDR1 and CDR2 from the germline V gene are MDHEN and SYDVKM. This CDR3 contains 12 residues. The CDR3 sequence: CASSSPPSGAIF. In DNA, the CDR3 is TGTGCCAGCAGTTCACCCCCCTCCGGCGCGATCTTC.

In its sample, this clone was seen a few times. CDR3 DNA: TGTGCCAGCAGCTCCCGCCTGACTGGAAACACCATATATTTT. It translates to CASSSRLTGNTIYF. The chain is built from TRBV11-2 and TRBJ1-3; D remains unclear. This CDR3 is built from 14 residues. Trimming removed 4 bases at V and 2 bases at J, with 9 bases between. The V gene's germline CDR1 is SGHAT and CDR2 FQNNGV.

V is TRBV10-1 and J is TRBJ2-7; the match to TRBD1 covers 9 bases. The junction had 10 bases not matched to a gene; V was cut back by 7 bases and J by 6 bases. Germline CDR1 reads WNHNN; CDR2 reads SYGVQD (reference sequence). The CDR3 contains 14 residues. The CDR3 DNA sequence: TGCGCCAGCAAAACCGGGACAGGGCTGATCGAGCAGTACTTC. Its translation: CASKTGTGLIEQYF.

CDR3 amino acids: CASSLGLAVGGELFF. The CDR3 DNA sequence: TGTGCCAGCAGCCTGGGACTAGCCGTGGGCGGGGAGCTGTTTTTT. The genes are TRBV7-2 and TRBJ2-2, with 9 bases that match TRBD2. The CDR3 loop spans 15 amino acids. Germline assignment: CDR1 SGHTA and CDR2 FQGNSA. V dropped 5 bases and J dropped 7; count of bases not matched to a gene: 8. The full variable domain, with the rest looked up from reference TRBV7-2 and TRBJ2-2, is GAGVSQSPSNKVTEKGKDVELRCDPISGHTALYWYRQSLGQGLEFLIYFQGNSAPDKSGLPSDRFSAERTGGSVSTLTIQRTQQEDSAVYLCASSLGLAVGGELFFGEGSRLTVL.

The V call is TRBV15, the J call TRBJ2-2; the D gene could be TRBD1 or TRBD2 (6 bases each). Germline CDR1 reads LNHNV; CDR2 reads YYDKDF (reference sequence). V lost 2 bases to trimming and J lost 8 bases, with 9 bases between them. CDR3 length: 13 amino acids. The DNA of the CDR3 is TGTGCCACCAGCAGACGGGGGCAGGGGGAGCTGTTTTTT. It codes for CATSRRGQGELFF.

The chain links TRBV19 to TRBJ2-3, with TRBD2 identical over 12 bases. CDR1 is LNHDA and CDR2 is SQIVND in the germline V gene (reference sequence). This CDR3 region has 17 residues. V was pared by 4 bases and J by 0 bases, with 5 bases of the junction left unmatched. The CDR3 loop is CASSRLAGVSSTDTQYF. The CDR3 DNA reads TGTGCCAGTAGTAGACTAGCGGGAGTGTCAAGCACAGATACGCAGTATTTT.

This chain uses TRBV2 with TRBJ2-6; D might be TRBD1 (6 bases). The CDR3 length is 14 residues. The V end lost 6 bases, the J end lost 8 bases, and 14 bases lay between the germline ends. CDR1 is SNHLY and CDR2 is FYNNEI in the germline V gene. The CDR3 loop is CASSQRTVPNVLTF. The DNA of the CDR3 is TGTGCCAGCAGCCAAAGGACAGTGCCCAACGTCCTGACTTTC.

This chain connects TRBV6-1 to TRBJ2-2; 9 nucleotides line up with TRBD1. Looked up from germline, CDR1 is MNHNS and CDR2 is SASEGT. V lost 2 bases and J lost 4; bases outside the gene matches: 2. CDR3 length: 15 residues. The CDR3 protein is CASSELQGATGELFF. CDR3 nucleotide sequence: TGTGCCAGCAGTGAATTACAGGGGGCCACCGGGGAGCTGTTTTTT.

The chain has TRBV30 and TRBJ2-6, with TRBD1 matching 8 bases. The length of the CDR3 is 17 residues. Trimming removed 3 bases from V and 0 bases from J; junction bases left unmatched: 7. Germline V lookup: CDR1 GTSNPN, CDR2 SVGIG (reference sequence). DNA for the CDR3: TGTGCCTGGAGCCAGGGGGCTTTAAGCTCTGGGGCCAACGTCCTGACTTTC. Its translation: CAWSQGALSSGANVLTF.

The chain joins TRBV20-1 to TRBJ1-2; no firm D call. There are 11 residues in the CDR3. Per germline, CDR1 DFQATT and CDR2 SNEGSKA (reference sequence). Trimming took 3 bases from V and 2 from J, leaving 4 bases between them. The CDR3 DNA reads TGCAGTGCTAGCCCAAACTATGGCTACACCTTC. This encodes CSASPNYGYTF.

This clone was counted once. The rearrangement uses TRBV4-3 and TRBJ1-3; D is unresolved. In germline, CDR1 is LGHNA, CDR2 YSLEER. V lost 4 bases and J lost 0, with 10 bases in between. This CDR3 comprises 15 residues. The CDR3 here is CASSPRKGSGNTIYF. In nucleotides, the CDR3 is TGCGCCAGCAGCCCCAGAAAGGGCTCTGGAAACACCATATATTTT.

The chain uses TRBV7-8 and TRBJ2-7; 8 bases agree with TRBD2. Germline assignment: CDR1 SGHVS and CDR2 FQNEAQ. There are 13 residues in the CDR3. V was clipped by 5 bases and J by 10 bases; unmatched bases: 10. The CDR3 DNA follows: TGTGCCAGCAGCCTGGGCGCGGGAGGAGAACAGTACTTC. Translation: CASSLGAGGEQYF.

The rearrangement links TRBV18 to TRBJ1-5, with 7 bases fitting TRBD1. The J segment lost 7 bases and the V segment lost 5 bases, leaving 5 bases of the junction unmatched. Germline CDR1 reads KGHSH; CDR2 reads LQKENI. The CDR3 totals 13 residues. CDR3 sequence reads: CASSVQGGQPQHF. The CDR3 DNA reads TGTGCCAGCTCAGTCCAGGGGGGGCAGCCCCAGCATTTT.

J is TRBJ1-1 and V is TRBV27; D gene unclear. This CDR3 contains 13 residues. Germline V gene data show CDR1 as MNHEY and CDR2 as SMNVEV (reference sequence). Trimming cost V 6 bases and J 1 base, with 9 bases left between them. The CDR3 nucleotides are TGTGCCAGCAGGTTGGGCGAGAACACTGAAGCTTTCTTT. Its translation: CASRLGENTEAFF.

The chain links TRBV7-9 to TRBJ2-7; TRBD2 matches at 7 bases. The CDR3 runs 13 residues. Germline loops: CDR1 SEHNR, CDR2 FQNEAQ (reference sequence). Trimming removed 1 base from V and 6 bases from J; junction bases left unmatched: 3. For the CDR3, the DNA is TGTGCCAGCAGCTTAGGGACTAGTCGCGAGCAGTACTTC. Translation gives CASSLGTSREQYF.

A single count supports this clone. CDR3 in DNA: TGTGCCAGCAGCACAAGGACAGGGGGGGTTCAGCCCCAGCATTTT. Protein product: CASSTRTGGVQPQHF. This chain uses TRBV7-2 with TRBJ1-5, with 10 bases identical to TRBD1. The germline V gene encodes CDR1 SGHTA and CDR2 FQGNSA. V trimming: 5 bases; J trimming: 6 bases; junction bases outside the gene matches: 7. This CDR3 has 15 amino acids.

The chain couples TRBV7-9 to TRBJ1-1, with 8 bases that match TRBD1. The germline V gene has CDR1 SEHNR and CDR2 FQNEAQ (reference sequence). The trim removed 2 bases at V and 11 bases at J, leaving 19 bases unmatched. This CDR3 spans 17 amino acids. The CDR3 nucleotides read TGTGCCAGCAGCTTACTCCCCGGACAGGGAGAGGGGTTGCGGGCTTTCTTT. Amino acids: CASSLLPGQGEGLRAFF.

The chain couples TRBV7-2 to TRBJ2-3; D is undetermined. The CDR3 length is 15 residues. The germline CDR1 and CDR2 sequences are SGHTA and FQGNSA. Deletions cut 5 bases from V and 5 bases from J, with 17 bases between. For the CDR3, the DNA is TGTGCCAGCAGCCCTCTCGGGTCGGGCAGAGATACGCAGTATTTT. As protein: CASSPLGSGRDTQYF.

The gene calls are TRBV23-1 and TRBJ1-2, with TRBD1 matching 9 bases. TRBV23-1 qualifies as an ORF whose function is uncertain. V shed 5 bases, J shed 1 base, and the junction held 17 bases outside the gene matches. This CDR3 is built from 19 residues. In DNA form, the CDR3 reads TGCGCCAGCAGTAGGAAGGCGGGGACAGGGCCCGTTAGTAACTATGGCTACACCTTC. Translating it yields CASSRKAGTGPVSNYGYTF.

The chain employs TRBV5-6 and TRBJ2-7; D remains unclear. With 5 bases removed from V and 1 base from J, the gap between germline ends came to 10 bases. The CDR3 extends over 13 amino acids. Germline V CDR1 and CDR2: SGHDT, YYEEEE. This CDR3 reads CASSSTVSYEQYF. The CDR3 DNA follows: TGTGCCAGCAGTTCCACCGTATCCTACGAGCAGTACTTC.

The chain uses TRBV18 and TRBJ1-5; 8 nucleotides align to TRBD1. CDR1 is KGHSH, CDR2 LQKENI, per germline. With 1 base clipped from V and 0 bases from J, the junction kept 5 bases outside the gene matches. This CDR3 spans 17 amino acids. CDR3: CASSPRRGQDSNQPQHF. The CDR3 DNA reads TGTGCCAGCTCACCACGGCGGGGACAGGATAGCAATCAGCCCCAGCATTTT.

This clone was recorded only once. The chain has TRBV7-9 and TRBJ2-3; TRBD1 might be the D (5 bases). Looked up from germline, CDR1 is SEHNR and CDR2 is FQNEAQ (reference sequence). Trimming left V 1 base short and J 3 bases short, with 14 bases between. CDR3 length: 16 amino acids. CDR3 sequence (DNA): TGTGCCAGCAGCTTAGATAGGGGCAGGTCGACAGATACGCAGTATTTT. Its protein is CASSLDRGRSTDTQYF.

The V call is TRBV28, the J call TRBJ2-7; tentatively, D is TRBD2 (6 bases). The germline CDR1 and CDR2 sequences are MDHEN and SYDVKM. This CDR3 spans 14 amino acids. Trimming pared 2 bases from V and 6 bases from J, leaving 14 bases between. The CDR3, as DNA: TGTGCCAGCAGTTTAAGACTAGGCGCGAGCGAGCAGTACTTC. It specifies CASSLRLGASEQYF.

A note on this clone: The sample contains more than one DNA sequence encoding this CDR3. The chain recombines TRBV6-5 with TRBJ1-4; D is perhaps TRBD1 (5 bases). This CDR3 comprises 15 residues. With 2 bases removed from V and 0 bases from J, the gap between germline ends came to 7 bases. Germline CDR1 MNHEY, CDR2 SVGAGI. The CDR3 DNA follows: TGTGCCAGCAGTTACAGAGGGGCAACTAATGAAAAACTGTTTTTT. This gives the protein CASSYRGATNEKLFF.

The chain is built from TRBV10-3 and TRBJ2-1; 7 bases align to TRBD1. V lost 0 bases and J lost 0; bases outside the gene matches: 8. The CDR3 runs 18 residues. In germline, CDR1 is ENHRY, CDR2 SYGVKD. CDR3: CAISESRGTVSSYNEQFF. The CDR3 DNA follows: TGTGCCATCAGTGAGTCAAGGGGGACAGTGAGCTCCTACAATGAGCAGTTCTTC.

The chain combines TRBV19 with TRBJ2-2; 7 positions match TRBD2. J lost 6 bases, V lost 3 bases, and 4 bases had no gene match. Germline V gene sequence: CDR1 LNHDA, CDR2 SQIVND (reference sequence). This CDR3 contains 14 residues. Here the CDR3 DNA reads TGTGCCAGTAGTATTGGCGGGAGACCCGGGGAGCTGTTTTTT. Protein sequence: CASSIGGRPGELFF.

This chain uses TRBV4-3 with TRBJ2-1, with 7 nucleotides matching TRBD1. Germline-derived CDR1 and CDR2 are LGHNA and YSLEER. V shed 4 bases, J shed 0 bases, and the junction held 15 bases outside the gene matches. The CDR3 loop spans 19 amino acids. CDR3 sequence reads: CASSPYPRGQLSSYNEQFF. CDR3 nucleotides: TGCGCCAGCAGCCCTTATCCTCGGGGACAGTTGAGCTCCTACAATGAGCAGTTCTTC.